Following are 14 T cell receptor beta chains from one sample sequenced in a study of blood T cell repertoires in COVID-19. Some clones are missing from TCRdb's copy, which holds only in-frame ones; the method was immunoSEQ multiplex PCR. The data show 200,000 to 250,000 clones, around 81% seen once. Sequenced material: peripheral blood. All receptors derive from a woman in her 70s with acute or convalescent COVID-19.

The chain links TRBV27 to TRBJ2-7; D may be TRBD2 (6 bases). Trimming took off 0 bases at V and 1 base at J, with 19 bases between the two ends. The CDR3 extends over 18 amino acids. Looked up from germline, CDR1 is MNHEY and CDR2 is SMNVEV (reference sequence). CDR3 sequence: CASSLSMGGGMRSYEQYF. The CDR3, as DNA: TGTGCCAGCAGTTTATCGATGGGAGGCGGGATGAGGTCCTACGAGCAGTACTTC.

The rearrangement links TRBV6-1 to TRBJ1-1, with D perhaps TRBD1 (6 bases). V lost 2 bases and J 6 bases, leaving 10 bases between the germline ends. Germline lookup yields CDR1 MNHNS and CDR2 SASEGT. There are 13 residues in the CDR3. CDR3 amino acids: CASSEQGRAEAFF. The CDR3 nucleotides are TGTGCCAGCAGTGAACAGGGGAGGGCTGAAGCTTTCTTT.

The rearrangement links TRBV28 to TRBJ1-3, with 7 bases matching TRBD1. V shed 6 bases and J 0 bases; nucleotides not matched to a gene: 5. Germline CDR1 and CDR2: MDHEN and SYDVKM. This CDR3 has 15 amino acids. CDR3 in DNA: TGTGCCAGCAGGCCGACAGGGCTCTCTGGAAACACCATATATTTT. This gives the protein CASRPTGLSGNTIYF.

This clone has just a few counts. This rearrangement joins TRBV9 to TRBJ1-6; D call uncertain. This CDR3 contains 16 residues. The germline V and J ends were trimmed by 4 bases and 4 bases, with 15 bases remaining between them. The V gene's germline CDR1 is SGDLS and CDR2 YYNGEE. The DNA of the CDR3 is TGTGCCAGCAGCTATACGGACTTGTCATATAATTCACCCCTCCACTTT. The encoded protein is CASSYTDLSYNSPLHF. Based on the CDR3 plus reference TRBV9 and TRBJ1-6, the full variable domain is DSGVTQTPKHLITATGQRVTLRCSPRSGDLSVYWYQQSLDQGLQFLIQYYNGEERAKGNILERFSAQQFPDLHSELNLSSLELGDSALYFCASSYTDLSYNSPLHFGNGTRLTVT.

The chain recombines TRBV2 with TRBJ2-7; D is possibly TRBD1 (6 bases). With 6 bases removed from V and 6 bases from J, the gap between germline ends came to 9 bases. The CDR3 is 11 residues long. In germline, CDR1 is SNHLY, CDR2 FYNNEI. The CDR3 DNA sequence: TGTGCCAGCAGCGCAGGGGTCGAGCAGTACTTC. Translating it yields CASSAGVEQYF. Variable domain in full (rest from reference TRBV2 and TRBJ2-7): EPEVTQTPSHQVTQMGQEVILRCVPISNHLYFYWYRQILGQKVEFLVSFYNNEISEKSEIFDDQFSVERPDGSNFTLKIRSTKLEDSAMYFCASSAGVEQYFGPGTRLTVT.

V and J are TRBV7-2 and TRBJ2-1, with D maybe TRBD2 (6 bases). The CDR3 length is 15 residues. V was trimmed by 1 base and J by 1 base, leaving 8 bases between them. Germline lookup yields CDR1 SGHTA and CDR2 FQGNSA. In DNA form, the CDR3 reads TGTGCCAGCAGCTTAGACGGGAGTTCCTACAATGAGCAGTTCTTC. Translated, it gives CASSLDGSSYNEQFF. The whole variable domain, filled in from reference TRBV7-2 and TRBJ2-1, reads GAGVSQSPSNKVTEKGKDVELRCDPISGHTALYWYRQSLGQGLEFLIYFQGNSAPDKSGLPSDRFSAERTGGSVSTLTIQRTQQEDSAVYLCASSLDGSSYNEQFFGPGTRLTVL.

This sequence joins TRBV2 and TRBJ2-1; 9 nucleotides align to TRBD2. Germline-derived CDR1 and CDR2 are SNHLY and FYNNEI. The CDR3 has 16 residues. Trimming cost V 6 bases and J 4 bases; bases outside gene matches: 10. CDR3 coding DNA: TGTGCCAGCAGAGAACTAGCGGGTATCCCTTACAATGAGCAGTTCTTC. Its protein is CASRELAGIPYNEQFF.

The chain carries TRBV4-1 and TRBJ1-4; TRBD1 might be the D (6 bases). Germline V gives CDR1 MGHRA, CDR2 YSYEKL. Trimming pared 1 base from V and 4 bases from J, leaving 22 bases between. The CDR3 totals 19 residues. DNA for the CDR3: TGCGCCAGCAGCCAAGGAAAGTTAATGGGGGCAGCCTTTAATGAAAAACTGTTTTTT. Translated: CASSQGKLMGAAFNEKLFF.

In nucleotides, the CDR3 is TGTGCCAGCAGCCCTCCCGAGTGGGACAGGGTATCCAATGAGCAGTTCTTC. This sequence encodes CASSPPEWDRVSNEQFF. The V gene is TRBV28, the J gene TRBJ2-1; 9 nucleotides line up with TRBD1. CDR3 length: 17 residues. Trimming took 6 bases from V and 6 from J; bases not matched to a gene: 15. Germline CDR1 reads MDHEN; CDR2 reads SYDVKM.

This chain connects TRBV7-9 to TRBJ2-1; 8 nucleotides match TRBD1. The CDR3 has 15 amino acids. The V segment lost 4 bases and the J segment 6 bases; nucleotides outside the gene matches: 8. Germline V gives CDR1 SEHNR, CDR2 FQNEAQ (reference sequence). This CDR3 is CASSSGTGLFNEQFF. The CDR3 coding sequence is TGTGCCAGCAGCTCAGGGACAGGCCTTTTCAATGAGCAGTTCTTC.

The V call is TRBV3-1 (or the pseudogene TRBV3-2), the J call TRBJ2-1, with TRBD2 identical over 8 bases. The junction had 13 bases not matched to a gene; V was cut back by 4 bases and J by 5 bases. Germline V gene data show CDR1 as LGHDT and CDR2 as YNNKEL (reference sequence). This CDR3 has 17 amino acids. CDR3 sequence (DNA): TGTGCCAGCAGCCGTCTGACTGGGCGGGAGGAGAACAATGAGCAGTTCTTC. Encoded protein: CASSRLTGREENNEQFF.

The chain employs TRBV19 and TRBJ2-7; D possibly corresponds to TRBD1 (7 bases). Trimming stripped 3 bases from V and 1 base from J, with 13 bases between. The CDR3 is made up of 15 amino acids. CDR1 and CDR2 from the germline V gene are LNHDA and SQIVND (reference sequence). The CDR3: CASSIRPGGSYEQYF. The CDR3 DNA reads as TGTGCCAGTAGTATTAGGCCAGGGGGGTCCTACGAGCAGTACTTC.

The rearrangement links TRBV18 to TRBJ1-1; unclear D gene. Trimming took 2 bases from V and 9 from J, leaving 16 bases between them. This CDR3 has 14 amino acids. Germline values: CDR1 KGHSH, CDR2 LQKENI. The CDR3 DNA follows: TGTGCCAGCTCACCAGCCGACACAGCCCAAAAAGCTTTCTTT. This codes for CASSPADTAQKAFF.

CDR3 sequence reads: CASHDRGSYNEQFF. In DNA, the CDR3 is TGCGCCAGCCACGACAGGGGGTCTTACAATGAGCAGTTCTTC. The chain has TRBV23-1 and TRBJ2-1; 9 bases are shared with TRBD1. TRBV23-1 is assigned to the ORF class and has an uncertain function. V lost 8 bases, J lost 4 bases, and 6 bases stayed unmatched. This CDR3 contains 14 residues.